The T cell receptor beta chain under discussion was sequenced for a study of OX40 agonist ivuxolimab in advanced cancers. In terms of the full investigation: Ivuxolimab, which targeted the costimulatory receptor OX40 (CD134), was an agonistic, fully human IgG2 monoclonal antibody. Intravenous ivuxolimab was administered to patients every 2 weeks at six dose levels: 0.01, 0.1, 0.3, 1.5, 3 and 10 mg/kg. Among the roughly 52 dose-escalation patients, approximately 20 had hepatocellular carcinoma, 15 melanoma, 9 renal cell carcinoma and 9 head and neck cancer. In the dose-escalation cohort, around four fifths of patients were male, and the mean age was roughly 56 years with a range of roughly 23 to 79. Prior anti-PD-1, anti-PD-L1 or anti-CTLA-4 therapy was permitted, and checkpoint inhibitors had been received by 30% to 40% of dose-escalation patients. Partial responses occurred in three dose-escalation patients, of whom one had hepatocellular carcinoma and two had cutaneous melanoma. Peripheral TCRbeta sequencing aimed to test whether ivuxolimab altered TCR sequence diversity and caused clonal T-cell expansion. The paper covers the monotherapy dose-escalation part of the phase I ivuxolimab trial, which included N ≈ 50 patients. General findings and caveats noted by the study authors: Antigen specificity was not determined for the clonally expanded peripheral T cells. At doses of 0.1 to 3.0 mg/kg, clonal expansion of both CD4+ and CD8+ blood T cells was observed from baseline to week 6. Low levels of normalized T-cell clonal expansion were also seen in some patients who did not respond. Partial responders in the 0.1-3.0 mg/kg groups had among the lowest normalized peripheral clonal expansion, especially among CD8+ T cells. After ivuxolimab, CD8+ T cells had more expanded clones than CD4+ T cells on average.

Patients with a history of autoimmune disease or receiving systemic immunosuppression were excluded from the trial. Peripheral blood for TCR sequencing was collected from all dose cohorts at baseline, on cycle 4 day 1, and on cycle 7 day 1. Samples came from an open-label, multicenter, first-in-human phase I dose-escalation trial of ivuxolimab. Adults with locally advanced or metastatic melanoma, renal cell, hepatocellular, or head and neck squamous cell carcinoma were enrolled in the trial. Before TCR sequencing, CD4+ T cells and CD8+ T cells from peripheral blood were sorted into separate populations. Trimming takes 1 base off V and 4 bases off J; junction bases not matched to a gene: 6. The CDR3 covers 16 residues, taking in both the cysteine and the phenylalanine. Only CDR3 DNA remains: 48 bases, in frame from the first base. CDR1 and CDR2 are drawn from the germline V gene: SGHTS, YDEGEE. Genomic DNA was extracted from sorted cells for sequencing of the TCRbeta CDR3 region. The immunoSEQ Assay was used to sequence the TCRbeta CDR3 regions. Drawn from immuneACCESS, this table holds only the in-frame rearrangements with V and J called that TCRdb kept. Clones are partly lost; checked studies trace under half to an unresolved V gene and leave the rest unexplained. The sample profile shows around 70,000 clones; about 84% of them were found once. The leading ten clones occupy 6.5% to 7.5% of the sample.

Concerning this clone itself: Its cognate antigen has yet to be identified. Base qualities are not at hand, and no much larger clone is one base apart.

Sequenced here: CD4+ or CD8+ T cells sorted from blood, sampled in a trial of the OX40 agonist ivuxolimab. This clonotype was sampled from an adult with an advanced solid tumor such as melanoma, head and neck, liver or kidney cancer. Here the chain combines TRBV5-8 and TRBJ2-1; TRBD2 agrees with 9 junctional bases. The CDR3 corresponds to CASSLRRSGGYNEQFF. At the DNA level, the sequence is TGTGCCAGCAGCTTGAGGAGGAGCGGGGGGTACAATGAGCAGTTCTTC.